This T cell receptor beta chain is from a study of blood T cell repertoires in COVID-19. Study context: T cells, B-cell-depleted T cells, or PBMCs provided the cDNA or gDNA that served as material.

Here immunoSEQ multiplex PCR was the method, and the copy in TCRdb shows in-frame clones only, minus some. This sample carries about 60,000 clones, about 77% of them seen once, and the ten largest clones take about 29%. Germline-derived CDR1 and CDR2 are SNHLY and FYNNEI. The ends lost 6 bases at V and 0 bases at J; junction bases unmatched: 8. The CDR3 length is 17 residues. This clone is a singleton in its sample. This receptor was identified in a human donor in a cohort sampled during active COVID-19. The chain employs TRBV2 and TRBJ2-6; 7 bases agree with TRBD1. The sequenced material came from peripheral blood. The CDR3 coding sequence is TGTGCCAGCAGGGATTCAGGGGGTAGCTCTGGGGCCAACGTCCTGACTTTC. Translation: CASRDSGGSSGANVLTF.